The 20 T cell receptor beta chains in this list originate from one sample, sequenced in a study of T cell repertoires in cytomegalovirus infection (dated by TCRdb to between 2018 and 2021). Sequenced on an Illumina HiSeq 1500. The public reads were quality trimmed at Q25 with fastp and then assembled into clones with MiXCR by TCRdb, keeping productive beta chains. Every distinct CDR3 protein forms one entry, paired with its most common genes and DNA. Across this sample there are 170,000 or so distinct CDR3 sequences, with approximately 15% seen only once. In total, the top ten clones hold about a quarter of the sample. The sequenced sample was PBMCs. Receptors were obtained from a human donor in good health (CMV status not recorded). Some clones in this sample may be carry-over from other donors' samples.

The table lists this clonotype with many counts. This rearrangement joins TRBV5-1 to TRBJ2-7, with D uncertain. Germline V lookup: CDR1 SGHRS, CDR2 YFSETQ. Trimming pared 2 bases from V and 0 bases from J, leaving 9 bases between. The CDR3 extends over 14 amino acids. The CDR3 bases are TGCGCCAGCAGCTTAGAACATAACTCCTACGAGCAGTACTTC. Amino acid sequence: CASSLEHNSYEQYF.

Many counts were recorded for this clonotype. The chain uses TRBV6-2 or TRBV6-3 and TRBJ2-1, with D perhaps TRBD2 (5 bases). The germline V gene encodes CDR1 MNHEY and CDR2 SVGEGT. V was cut by 2 bases and J by 4 bases, with 21 bases left in between. The length of the CDR3 is 18 residues. The CDR3 spells CASSYSSASQWLYNEQFF. The CDR3 DNA sequence: TGTGCCAGCAGTTACAGTTCGGCTAGCCAATGGCTTTACAATGAGCAGTTCTTC.

To note about this clonotype: A read error may be the cause here, since a much bigger clone is one base away. The V and J genes are TRBV6-5 and TRBJ2-3; unclear D gene. Germline lookup yields CDR1 MNHEY and CDR2 SVGAGI. The CDR3 is made up of 14 amino acids. This CDR3 is CAGSTPGTTDTQYF. CDR3 bases: TGTGCCGGCAGCACTCCTGGCACAACAGATACGCAGTATTTT.

A few counts support this clonotype. The V call is TRBV9, the J call TRBJ2-5; 7 nucleotides line up with TRBD1. The CDR3 spans 13 residues. The V gene end was trimmed by 3 bases and the J gene end by 2 bases; junction bases not matched to a gene: 1. CDR1 and CDR2 (germline): SGDLS, YYNGEE. This CDR3 reads CASSAGQQETQYF. In nucleotides, the CDR3 is TGTGCCAGCAGCGCGGGACAGCAAGAGACCCAGTACTTC.

The chain recombines TRBV29-1 with TRBJ2-2; D call uncertain. This CDR3 has 11 residues. V lost 3 bases to trimming and J lost 6 bases, with 5 bases between them. The germline V gene has CDR1 SQVTM and CDR2 ANQGSEA. The CDR3 reads CSVDLAGELFF. The CDR3 bases are TGCAGCGTTGATCTGGCCGGGGAGCTGTTTTTT.

The sample holds many counts of this clonotype. This chain links TRBV7-2 with TRBJ1-5; D remains ambiguous. The CDR3 length is 15 residues. The V and J ends lost 5 bases and 4 bases respectively, with 15 bases between them. Germline V gene sequence: CDR1 SGHTA, CDR2 FQGNSA. The CDR3 is CASSPGPGENQPQHF. The CDR3, as DNA: TGTGCCAGCAGCCCGGGTCCCGGAGAGAATCAGCCCCAGCATTTT.

This clonotype was seen repeatedly, ten times or more. The chain recombines TRBV20-1 with TRBJ2-1; tentatively, D is TRBD1 or TRBD2 (6 bases each). The germline CDR1 and CDR2 sequences are DFQATT and SNEGSKA (reference sequence). The CDR3 extends over 14 amino acids. Between the trimmed V and J ends, which lost 3 bases and 9 bases, there was a span of 18 bases. The CDR3 DNA reads as TGCAGTGCTAGTCTCCGGGGGCGAGGGGGTGAGCAGTTCTTC. Translation: CSASLRGRGGEQFF.

The chain couples TRBV18 to TRBJ2-1; possibly TRBD1 for D (5 bases). Germline-derived CDR1 and CDR2 are KGHSH and LQKENI. Trimming pared 1 base from V and 5 bases from J, leaving 9 bases between. The CDR3 is 14 amino acids. CDR3 region: CASSPQGIDNEQFF. CDR3 bases: TGTGCCAGCTCACCACAGGGGATTGACAATGAGCAGTTCTTC.

In its sample, this clonotype was seen many times. V is TRBV6-1 and J is TRBJ2-5, with D possibly being TRBD1 or TRBD2 (5 bases each). This CDR3 has 13 residues. Germline loops: CDR1 MNHNS, CDR2 SASEGT. The ends were cut back, 7 bases at V and 4 bases at J, with 13 bases in the middle. CDR3 loop: CASNLGPPETQYF. CDR3 DNA sequence: TGTGCCAGCAACCTGGGACCACCAGAGACCCAGTACTTC.

This clonotype was counted ten times or more. V usage is TRBV6-2 or TRBV6-3 and J usage is TRBJ2-2; D unclear. V lost 8 bases and J lost 0, with 10 bases in between. Germline assignment: CDR1 MNHEY and CDR2 SVGEGT. This CDR3 is built from 14 residues. Here the CDR3 reads CASRSSSNTGELFF. CDR3 DNA: TGTGCCAGCCGGTCCAGCTCGAACACCGGGGAGCTGTTTTTT.

The table lists this clonotype with a few counts. The chain recombines TRBV6-1 with TRBJ2-5, with 10 bases lining up with TRBD2. Trimming cost V 7 bases and J 5 bases; bases outside gene matches: 13. There are 16 residues in the CDR3. Looked up from germline, CDR1 is MNHNS and CDR2 is SASEGT. DNA for the CDR3: TGTGCCAGCACCATAAGGGCTAGCGGGAGAGGCGAGACCCAGTACTTC. The encoded protein is CASTIRASGRGETQYF.

This clonotype was detected a few times. This CDR3 is CASSPTRDRSSTDTQYF. For the CDR3, the DNA is TGTGCCAGCAGCCCCACGAGGGACCGGTCTAGCACAGATACGCAGTATTTT. The genes are TRBV7-9 and TRBJ2-3; tentatively, D is TRBD1 or TRBD2 (5 bases each). Looked up from germline, CDR1 is SEHNR and CDR2 is FQNEAQ (reference sequence). The CDR3 sequence is 17 residues long. Trimming pared 5 bases from V and 0 bases from J, leaving 18 bases between.

The rearrangement joins TRBV7-4 to TRBJ1-1; TRBD1 might be the D (5 bases). Trimming cost V 5 bases and J 3 bases, with 16 bases left between them. The CDR3 extends over 15 amino acids. The germline V gene encodes CDR1 SGHVT and CDR2 SQSDAQ. CDR3 sequence reads: CASSTRTGVDTEAFF. CDR3 bases: TGTGCCAGCAGCACTCGAACAGGCGTGGACACTGAAGCTTTCTTT.

The chain's CDR3 is CASSEFSPLHF. CDR3 DNA: TGTGCCAGCAGTGAATTTTCACCCCTCCACTTT. This chain links TRBV2 with TRBJ1-6; D uncertain. The CDR3 sequence is 11 residues long. The germline CDR1 and CDR2 sequences are SNHLY and FYNNEI. Trimming pared 2 bases from V and 9 bases from J, leaving 2 bases between.

This clonotype was counted at least ten times. The chain joins TRBV7-2 to TRBJ2-5; 14 bases map to TRBD2. The CDR3 is made up of 19 amino acids. The J segment lost 4 bases and the V segment lost 1 base, leaving 11 bases of the junction unmatched. Per the germline V gene, CDR1 is SGHTA and CDR2 is FQGNSA. CDR3 amino acids: CASSLVGGTSGSVRETQYF. The CDR3 DNA reads TGTGCCAGCAGCTTAGTTGGCGGGACTAGCGGGAGTGTAAGAGAGACCCAGTACTTC.

This clonotype has a count of ten or more. The gene calls are TRBV10-3 and TRBJ2-2, with TRBD1 identical over 7 bases. This CDR3 region has 15 residues. The J segment lost 1 base and the V segment lost 3 bases, leaving 2 bases of the junction unmatched. Germline values: CDR1 ENHRY, CDR2 SYGVKD. CDR3 DNA sequence: TGTGCCATCAGTGACCGGACAGGGAACACCGGGGAGCTGTTTTTT. Encoded protein: CAISDRTGNTGELFF.

Concerning this clonotype itself: A much larger clone lies one base from this, so it may be a read error. The gene calls are TRBV7-2 and TRBJ1-2; weak D call: TRBD1 (5 bases). V was trimmed by 9 bases and J by 4 bases, leaving 12 bases between them. Per the germline V gene, CDR1 is SGHTA and CDR2 is FQGNSA. The CDR3 is 12 residues long. The CDR3: CARPYGGYGYTF. The CDR3 nucleotides read TGTGCCAGACCATACGGGGGCTATGGCTACACCTTC.

This clonotype occurred many times. The chain links TRBV29-1 to TRBJ2-6; TRBD1 matches 8 bases. This CDR3 contains 15 residues. Germline lookup yields CDR1 SQVTM and CDR2 ANQGSEA. The ends lost 4 bases at V and 2 bases at J; junction bases unmatched: 4. The CDR3 DNA reads as TGCAGCGTTGTGGGGACAGGCCCTGGGGCCAACGTCCTGACTTTC. It translates to CSVVGTGPGANVLTF. Variable domain in full (rest from reference TRBV29-1 and TRBJ2-6): SAVISQKPSRDICQRGTSLTIQCQVDSQVTMMFWYRQQPGQSLTLIATANQGSEATYESGFVIDKFPISRPNLTFSTLTVSNMSPEDSSIYLCSVVGTGPGANVLTFGAGSRLTVL.

This chain connects TRBV10-3 to TRBJ2-5; D is perhaps TRBD1 (5 bases). Germline CDR1 and CDR2: ENHRY and SYGVKD. The length of the CDR3 is 13 residues. V lost 0 bases to trimming and J lost 5 bases, with 7 bases between them. DNA for the CDR3: TGTGCCATCAGTGAGTCCCGACAGGAGACCCAGTACTTC. The encoded protein is CAISESRQETQYF.

This clonotype occurred many times. The chain couples TRBV7-2 to TRBJ2-1, with 9 bases identical to TRBD2. Germline V gives CDR1 SGHTA, CDR2 FQGNSA. The CDR3 loop spans 14 amino acids. Losses at the gene ends were 0 bases for V and 12 bases for J; bases not matched to a gene: 6. The CDR3, as DNA: TGTGCCAGCAGCTTAGCGCTGGGACTAGCTGGGCAGTTCTTC. The encoded protein is CASSLALGLAGQFF.